This TCR beta chain emerged from a study of CXCR3-negative and CXCR3-positive naive CD8 T cells (dated by TCRdb to between 2018 and 2021). Background on the whole study: In total, 130 million to 150 million TRB reads were obtained, or roughly 1.5 +/- 0.3 million reads per library. For the TRBV-TRBJ cluster analysis, the naive subsets came from 5 or 6 donors, while the memory cells came from 3 donors. Data from 11 donors, pooled across two independent experiments, went into the diversity and physicochemical repertoire analyses. The investigation overall reported the following: Freshly isolated PBMCs were used for most assays because CXCR3 expression partially decreased after cryopreservation. Because surface CD5, which has been linked to self-reactivity in mice, was comparable between naive subsets, TCR interaction strength was also inferred from TRB CDR3 physicochemical properties. TRBV-TRBJ usage was similar between naive CXCR3-negative and CXCR3-positive cells from the same donor, while memory cells showed distinct patterns. Repertoire diversity was comparably high in both naive subsets but much lower in memory CD8+ T cells.

The CDR3 sequence holds 13 residues, the cysteine and phenylalanine included. The entry carries no DNA sequence. A note on this clonotype: The antigen this receptor binds is unknown.

This sample was sequenced with a NextSeq 550. The Human TCR Profiling Kit (MiLaboratory) was used to make UMI-labeled 5' RACE TRB cDNA libraries. The full amount of extracted RNA was used for cDNA synthesis, and the full amount of resulting cDNA was used for PCR amplification. Libraries were prepared in parallel with an identical number of PCR cycles. In the source study's methods: With a requirement of at least two reads per UMI, MIGEC and MiXCR extracted about 50,000 +/- 10,000 unique UMI-labeled TRB cDNA molecules per library. On average, approximately 40,000 +/- 10,000 functional in-frame TRB CDR3 nucleotide clonotypes lacking stop codons were found per library. After downsampling to 5000 UMI-labeled TRB molecules per sample, diversity metrics such as normalized Shannon-Wiener and Chao1 were calculated in VDJtools. VDJtools was used to calculate clonotype-size-weighted physicochemical properties of the central five CDR3 residues, namely interaction energy, strength, volume and Kidera factor 4. TCRdb reprocessed the reads, reporting each CDR3 protein sequence once and no DNA. TCRdb's processing, not the authors' own work, is the source of the V and J calls. This sample's listing comprises some 38,000 distinct CDR3 sequences. The biggest ten clones account for more than 12% of the sample.

Each CD8+ T cell subset was flow-sorted in triplicate, and a few hundred thousand cells per subset were placed directly into RLT lysis buffer. Peripheral blood mononuclear cells were isolated from buffy coats using standard density gradient centrifugation. An RNeasy Mini Kit was used to extract total RNA from the sorted cells. Sequencing input: memory CD8+ T cells from blood. The sample's cell subset or site, from its label and the paper: conventional CD8+ memory T cells (TMEM), sorted as controls. The chain was built from TRBV12-3 or TRBV12-4 and TRBJ2-4; the TCRdb call, TRBD2, lacks DNA for checking. The sequence was obtained from a human donor in good health. Some clones in this sample may be carry-over from other donors' samples. The CDR3 in this case is CASSPPDQNIQYF.